Below are 20 T cell receptor beta chains sequenced from a single sample in a study of blood T cell repertoires in COVID-19. Assay: immunoSEQ multiplex PCR; the TCRdb copy retains only in-frame clones and omits some. The table lists 150,000 to 200,000 clones, around 80% of them singletons, with approximately 10% in the top ten. Sequencing was performed on peripheral blood. The receptor source for this set is a woman of 80 years or more with COVID-19, enrolled during active disease.

CDR3 sequence reads: CATSKMAGQNTIYF. The CDR3 nucleotides read TGTGCCACCAGCAAGATGGCAGGTCAAAACACCATATATTTT. V gene TRBV15 combines with J gene TRBJ1-3; D unclear. CDR1 and CDR2 from the germline V gene are LNHNV and YYDKDF (reference sequence). V gave up 4 bases and J gave up 6 bases, with 13 bases separating them. The CDR3 runs to 14 residues.

The chain couples TRBV5-1 to TRBJ1-1, with D possibly TRBD1 on 5 matching bases. This CDR3 is 13 amino acids long. The V gene lost 2 bases and the J gene lost 4 bases, with 9 bases spanning the gap. CDR1 and CDR2 (germline): SGHRS, YFSETQ. The DNA of the CDR3 is TGCGCCAGCAGCTTAGGGGTGGCCACTGAAGCTTTCTTT. Its translation: CASSLGVATEAFF. The whole variable domain, remainder taken from reference TRBV5-1 and TRBJ1-1, is KAGVTQTPRYLIKTRGQQVTLSCSPISGHRSVSWYQQTPGQGLQFLFEYFSETQRNKGNFPGRFSGRQFSNSRSEMNVSTLELGDSALYLCASSLGVATEAFFGQGTRLTVV.

The chain joins TRBV18 to TRBJ2-2, with 7 bases fitting TRBD2. The CDR3 totals 19 residues. The junction had 20 bases not matched to a gene; V was cut back by 3 bases and J by 7 bases. Looked up from germline, CDR1 is KGHSH and CDR2 is LQKENI. CDR3 amino acids: CASSPNTSGSGLPVGELFF. DNA for the CDR3: TGTGCCAGCTCACCTAACACATCGGGTAGCGGGCTCCCGGTCGGGGAGCTGTTTTTT.

The chain links TRBV2 to TRBJ2-3; weak D call: TRBD2 (6 bases). The CDR3 loop spans 12 amino acids. V lost 6 bases and J lost 6, with 10 bases in between. CDR1 and CDR2 (germline): SNHLY, FYNNEI. The CDR3 coding sequence is TGTGCCAGCAGAACTGGGGGGGATACGCAGTATTTT. Translating it yields CASRTGGDTQYF.

The chain has TRBV18 and TRBJ2-3; weak D call: TRBD2 (6 bases). The length of the CDR3 is 14 residues. V gave up 1 base and J gave up 6 bases, with 11 bases separating them. Germline V gene data show CDR1 as KGHSH and CDR2 as LQKENI. The CDR3 here is CASSPQSGEDTQYF. CDR3 nucleotide sequence: TGTGCCAGCTCACCACAGTCGGGGGAGGATACGCAGTATTTT.

This rearrangement joins TRBV7-9 to TRBJ2-3, with a possible D match to TRBD1 (5 bases). Germline V gene sequence: CDR1 SEHNR, CDR2 FQNEAQ (reference sequence). The CDR3 consists of 15 residues. Trimming took 11 bases from V and 0 from J, leaving 18 bases between them. In DNA form, the CDR3 reads TGTGCCTCTACCCCTTCGACAGCTAGCACAGATACGCAGTATTTT. This encodes CASTPSTASTDTQYF. The complete variable domain, with remaining parts taken from reference TRBV7-9 and TRBJ2-3, reads DTGVSQNPRHKITKRGQNVTFRCDPISEHNRLYWYRQTLGQGPEFLTYFQNEAQLEKSRLLSDRFSAERPKGSFSTLEIQRTEQGDSAMYLCASTPSTASTDTQYFGPGTRLTVL.

In DNA form, the CDR3 reads TGCAGCGTTGAAGATCGCTTCAGGGAGGGATCCGGGGAGCTGTTTTTT. Its translation: CSVEDRFREGSGELFF. The chain combines TRBV29-1 with TRBJ2-2, with 7 bases aligning to TRBD2. This CDR3 has 16 amino acids. CDR1 and CDR2 (germline): SQVTM, ANQGSEA. V dropped 0 bases and J dropped 6; count of bases not matched to a gene: 10.

V gene TRBV11-2 combines with J gene TRBJ2-7, with D tentatively TRBD1 (6 bases). This CDR3 has 14 amino acids. CDR1 is SGHAT and CDR2 is FQNNGV in the germline V gene. The ends were cut back, 6 bases at V and 1 base at J, with 13 bases in the middle. CDR3 bases: TGTGCCAGCAGTATAAGACAGGTTTCCTACGAGCAGTACTTC. Its protein is CASSIRQVSYEQYF.

The V call is TRBV5-1, the J call TRBJ2-6; tentative D call: TRBD2 (5 bases). Deletions cut 4 bases from V and 0 bases from J, with 20 bases between. The CDR3 runs 19 residues. The germline CDR1 and CDR2 sequences are SGHRS and YFSETQ. The CDR3 sequence is CASSNNPGSSSSGANVLTF. CDR3 nucleotides: TGCGCCAGCAGCAACAATCCGGGAAGCAGTTCCTCTGGGGCCAACGTCCTGACTTTC.

This chain links TRBV7-3 with TRBJ2-2; 9 bases align to TRBD1. Germline V gives CDR1 SGHTA, CDR2 FQGTGA. The CDR3 loop spans 18 amino acids. The junction had 14 bases not matched to a gene; V was cut back by 4 bases and J by 5 bases. The CDR3 DNA reads as TGTGCCAGCAGCTCCTCACAGGGGGCGGAAAATTGGACCGGGGAGCTGTTTTTT. It encodes CASSSSQGAENWTGELFF.

A single count supports this clone. The V and J genes are TRBV25-1 and TRBJ2-7; 8 bases are shared with TRBD1. In germline, CDR1 is MGHDK, CDR2 SYGVNS. The CDR3 is 14 residues long. V trimming: 3 bases; J trimming: 9 bases; junction bases outside the gene matches: 10. In nucleotides, the CDR3 is TGTGCCAGCAGTGATCCATCGACAGGGGATAGGCAGTACTTC. Amino acid sequence: CASSDPSTGDRQYF.

The rearrangement uses TRBV11-2 and TRBJ2-7; 13 positions agree with TRBD2. This CDR3 spans 16 amino acids. Germline CDR1 is SGHAT and CDR2 is FQNNGV. The J segment lost 4 bases and the V segment lost 5 bases, leaving 8 bases of the junction unmatched. CDR3: CASSGRLAGGWYEQYF. CDR3 bases: TGTGCCAGCAGCGGAAGACTAGCGGGAGGTTGGTACGAGCAGTACTTC.

The rearrangement joins TRBV5-1 to TRBJ1-4; D is unclear. Trimming left V 0 bases short and J 8 bases short, with 14 bases between. The CDR3 loop spans 15 amino acids. Germline V lookup: CDR1 SGHRS, CDR2 YFSETQ. The CDR3 coding sequence is TGCGCCAGCAGCTTGGCCGGGCGGGTAGAGGAAAAACTGTTTTTT. Protein sequence: CASSLAGRVEEKLFF.

This clone has only one observation. This chain links TRBV15 with TRBJ1-5, with 8 bases aligning to TRBD1. The CDR3 contains 15 residues. V shed 4 bases, J shed 4 bases, and the junction held 6 bases outside the gene matches. Germline V lookup: CDR1 LNHNV, CDR2 YYDKDF (reference sequence). CDR3 sequence reads: CATSMNRGKNQPQHF. DNA of the CDR3: TGTGCCACCAGCATGAACAGGGGGAAGAATCAGCCCCAGCATTTT.

This chain links TRBV5-1 with TRBJ1-2; 9 nucleotides line up with TRBD1. With V trimmed by 4 bases and J by 6 bases, 4 bases remained unmatched. The CDR3 has 13 amino acids. Germline V lookup: CDR1 SGHRS, CDR2 YFSETQ. The CDR3 region has the DNA TGCGCCAGCAGCGTGGGACAGGGAGATGGCTACACCTTC. Encoded protein: CASSVGQGDGYTF.

The chain joins TRBV7-2 to TRBJ2-5; D unclear. V was trimmed by 3 bases and J by 7 bases, leaving 6 bases between them. Germline V lookup: CDR1 SGHTA, CDR2 FQGNSA. The CDR3 contains 11 residues. In nucleotides, the CDR3 is TGTGCCAGCAGCTTGACACCGACCCAGTACTTC. Amino acid sequence: CASSLTPTQYF.

The rearrangement joins TRBV30 to TRBJ1-2, with TRBD1 matching over 9 bases. The CDR3 sequence is 14 residues long. Germline V CDR1 and CDR2: GTSNPN, SVGIG (reference sequence). V shed 3 bases, J shed 6 bases, and the junction held 8 bases outside the gene matches. The CDR3 DNA reads as TGTGCCTGGAGGCTACAGGGGGCCGAGGATGGCTACACCTTC. It translates to CAWRLQGAEDGYTF.

The chain is built from TRBV6-2 or TRBV6-3 and TRBJ2-7; 7 bases fit TRBD2. With V trimmed by 4 bases and J by 1 base, 7 bases remained unmatched. CDR3 size: 15 residues. CDR1 is MNHEY, CDR2 SVGEGT, per germline. The CDR3 DNA reads as TGTGCCAGCAGTTCACCGGGACTAACATCCTACGAGCAGTACTTC. Protein: CASSSPGLTSYEQYF.

The V gene is TRBV7-9, the J gene TRBJ2-5; TRBD2 aligns across 7 bases. Trimming removed 5 bases from V and 2 bases from J; junction bases left unmatched: 14. Looked up from germline, CDR1 is SEHNR and CDR2 is FQNEAQ (reference sequence). The CDR3 is 17 amino acids. The CDR3, as DNA: TGTGCCAGCAGCCGAAGGTCGGCCGGGGGGAGGCAAGAGACCCAGTACTTC. Its protein product is CASSRRSAGGRQETQYF.

This clone was found a few times. The chain is built from TRBV2 and TRBJ1-2, with TRBD1 identical over 11 bases. After removal of 6 bases from V and 6 bases from J, the junction contained 9 bases not matched to a gene. From germline, CDR1 is SNHLY and CDR2 FYNNEI. The CDR3 totals 15 residues. CDR3 protein: CASRGVMDRGHGYTF. In nucleotides, the CDR3 is TGTGCCAGCAGGGGGGTAATGGACAGGGGGCATGGCTACACCTTC. The variable domain in full, completed from reference TRBV2 and TRBJ1-2, reads EPEVTQTPSHQVTQMGQEVILRCVPISNHLYFYWYRQILGQKVEFLVSFYNNEISEKSEIFDDQFSVERPDGSNFTLKIRSTKLEDSAMYFCASRGVMDRGHGYTFGSGTRLTVV.